Below, 30 T cell receptor beta chains from the same sample are listed, as sequenced in a study of response to subunit inactivated influenza vaccine. TCRdb re-called the RT-PCR reads through MiXCR, storing one row per CDR3 protein. The sample consists of hundreds of thousands of distinct CDR3 sequences, around 20% of them appearing once. The sample consisted of PBMCs from blood, taken 5 days after vaccination. Every receptor here comes from a man aged 45-65 years who received an inactivated influenza vaccine.

There are a few counts of this clonotype. The chain recombines TRBV29-1 with TRBJ1-4, with D perhaps matching TRBD1 (5 bases). Looked up from germline, CDR1 is SQVTM and CDR2 is ANQGSEA. Trimming removed 5 bases from V and 8 bases from J, with 15 bases in between. This CDR3 has 13 residues. For the CDR3, the DNA is TGCAGCGTTTCGGACACCCCCGGGGAAAAACTGTTTTTT. Amino acids: CSVSDTPGEKLFF.

The V and J genes are TRBV5-6 and TRBJ1-1; D might be TRBD1 (6 bases). Deletions cut 0 bases from V and 4 bases from J, with 10 bases between. Germline V gene lookup returns CDR1 SGHDT and CDR2 YYEEEE. This CDR3 spans 14 amino acids. CDR3 protein: CASSLGRGTTEAFF. The CDR3 DNA reads TGTGCCAGCAGCTTGGGTAGGGGGACCACTGAAGCTTTCTTT.

The V call is TRBV5-6, the J call TRBJ2-7; possible D gene TRBD2, 6 bases. Looked up from germline, CDR1 is SGHDT and CDR2 is YYEEEE. V was shortened by 6 bases and J by 0 bases, with 16 bases between the two germline ends. CDR3 length: 15 amino acids. This chain's CDR3 is CASISRAGSSYEQYF. CDR3 DNA: TGTGCCAGCATCTCGCGCGCGGGAAGCTCCTACGAGCAGTACTTC.

V and J are TRBV12-3 or TRBV12-4 and TRBJ2-1; possible D gene TRBD2, 6 bases. Trimming removed 8 bases from V and 2 bases from J, with 19 bases in between. This CDR3 has 16 residues. DNA of the CDR3: TGTGCCAGCCCTTCGGAGCGCGGGGACCCCTACAATGAGCAGTTCTTC. As protein: CASPSERGDPYNEQFF.

This chain connects TRBV27 to TRBJ1-2; D is uncertain. V was shortened by 6 bases and J by 2 bases, with 13 bases between the two germline ends. Per germline, CDR1 MNHEY and CDR2 SMNVEV (reference sequence). There are 14 residues in the CDR3. CDR3 DNA: TGTGCCAGCAGCCCTCTGGGGAGCAACTATGGCTACACCTTC. Its translation: CASSPLGSNYGYTF.

The rearrangement uses TRBV18 and TRBJ2-1; 10 bases fit TRBD2. CDR3 length: 15 amino acids. The junction had 8 bases not matched to a gene; V was cut back by 4 bases and J by 8 bases. Germline V gives CDR1 KGHSH, CDR2 LQKENI. The CDR3, as DNA: TGTGCCAGCTCACTGTTCAGCGGGAGGGCCGATGAGCAGTTCTTC. Amino acid sequence: CASSLFSGRADEQFF.

Only a few counts were recorded for this clonotype. The V and J genes are TRBV25-1 and TRBJ1-1, with unresolved D. The CDR3 consists of 12 residues. V gave up 8 bases and J gave up 1 base, with 8 bases separating them. Germline values: CDR1 MGHDK, CDR2 SYGVNS. CDR3 DNA sequence: TGTGCCAGCCGGCAGTCGAACACTGAAGCTTTCTTT. Protein: CASRQSNTEAFF.

The CDR3 here is CSATQGPGQYF. The CDR3 nucleotides are TGCAGTGCCACACAAGGCCCGGGGCAGTACTTC. The gene calls are TRBV20-1 and TRBJ2-7; D not certain. CDR1 DFQATT and CDR2 SNEGSKA come from the germline V gene (reference sequence). The CDR3 is made up of 11 amino acids. Trimming took off 6 bases at V and 9 bases at J, with 15 bases between the two ends.

In this sample, this clonotype turned up a few times. J is TRBJ2-2 and V is TRBV20-1, with 9 bases matching TRBD1. Germline loops: CDR1 DFQATT, CDR2 SNEGSKA (reference sequence). This CDR3 has 13 amino acids. The V segment lost 4 bases and the J segment 4 bases; nucleotides outside the gene matches: 1. The DNA for the CDR3 is TGCAGTGCTATGACAGGGGGCACCGGGGAGCTGTTTTTT. Its protein is CSAMTGGTGELFF.

This rearrangement joins TRBV7-2 to TRBJ2-1; perhaps D is TRBD1 or TRBD2 (5 bases each). Trimming removed 3 bases at V and 6 bases at J, with 21 bases between. This CDR3 is 17 amino acids long. Germline V CDR1 and CDR2: SGHTA, FQGNSA. The CDR3 nucleotides read TGTGCCAGCAGCTTCCCGGAGTGGGACCCACGGGCCAATGAGCAGTTCTTC. Amino acid sequence: CASSFPEWDPRANEQFF. The full variable domain, with the rest looked up from reference TRBV7-2 and TRBJ2-1, is GAGVSQSPSNKVTEKGKDVELRCDPISGHTALYWYRQSLGQGLEFLIYFQGNSAPDKSGLPSDRFSAERTGGSVSTLTIQRTQQEDSAVYLCASSFPEWDPRANEQFFGPGTRLTVL.

This clonotype was seen more than once but under ten times. V is TRBV20-1 and J is TRBJ2-1; 7 bases line up with TRBD2. J lost 5 bases, V lost 0 bases, and 10 bases had no gene match. CDR1 is DFQATT and CDR2 is SNEGSKA in the germline V gene (reference sequence). The CDR3 loop spans 16 amino acids. The CDR3 is CSARDLRSSGDNEQFF. CDR3 DNA sequence: TGCAGTGCTAGAGATCTAAGGTCTAGCGGCGACAATGAGCAGTTCTTC.

The V call is TRBV6-1, the J call TRBJ2-7, with D uncertain. Germline values: CDR1 MNHNS, CDR2 SASEGT. This CDR3 spans 13 amino acids. V shed 4 bases and J shed 4 bases, with 11 bases lying between them. The CDR3 reads CASSVGLLYEQYF. The CDR3 coding sequence is TGTGCCAGCAGTGTCGGCCTCCTATACGAGCAGTACTTC.

The chain recombines TRBV5-1 with TRBJ2-1, with TRBD2 matching 9 bases. CDR3 length equals 15 residues. The ends lost 3 bases at V and 9 bases at J; junction bases unmatched: 10. Germline V gene sequence: CDR1 SGHRS, CDR2 YFSETQ. Written as DNA, the CDR3 is TGCGCCAGCAGCTCGTCTAGCGGGATAGGTGGTGAGCAGTTCTTC. As protein: CASSSSSGIGGEQFF.

The rearrangement links TRBV5-5 to TRBJ2-1; D may correspond to TRBD1 or TRBD2 (6 bases each). The CDR3 is 14 amino acids. Between the trimmed V and J ends, which lost 1 base and 7 bases, there was a span of 12 bases. Germline CDR1 and CDR2: SGHKS and YYEKEE (reference sequence). The CDR3 nucleotides read TGTGCCAGCAGCTTGATCAGGGGAGGTAATGAGCAGTTCTTC. Its protein is CASSLIRGGNEQFF.

The CDR3 nucleotides are TGTGCCAGCAGTTACTCGTTCCAGGTCTCCTACGAGCAGTACTTC. Translating it yields CASSYSFQVSYEQYF. V and J are TRBV6-2 or TRBV6-3 and TRBJ2-7; no reliable D call. V was cut by 0 bases and J by 0 bases, with 9 bases left in between. Germline CDR1 MNHEY, CDR2 SVGEGT. The CDR3 runs to 15 residues.

This clonotype has only a few counts. CDR3 DNA sequence: TGCGCCAGCAGCCTCGAACTAGCGGACGAGCAGTTCTTC. Its protein is CASSLELADEQFF. The chain combines TRBV4-3 with TRBJ2-1; 8 nucleotides agree with TRBD2. This CDR3 has 13 residues. V lost 4 bases to trimming and J lost 10 bases; unmatched junction nucleotides: 6. The germline CDR1 and CDR2 sequences are LGHNA and YSLEER.

This clonotype was picked up a small number of times. The chain uses TRBV5-1 and TRBJ2-1; 7 positions match TRBD1. Germline-derived CDR1 and CDR2 are SGHRS and YFSETQ. The ends lost 4 bases at V and 0 bases at J; junction bases unmatched: 10. The CDR3 length is 17 residues. CDR3 in amino acids: CASSLRGQTSSYNEQFF. The CDR3 coding sequence is TGCGCCAGCAGCCTACGGGGACAGACCAGCTCCTACAATGAGCAGTTCTTC.

The chain links TRBV15 to TRBJ2-2; D is possibly TRBD1 or TRBD2 (5 bases each). Germline-derived CDR1 and CDR2 are LNHNV and YYDKDF (reference sequence). Trimming took 1 base from V and 4 from J, leaving 10 bases between them. The CDR3 covers 15 residues. The CDR3 loop reads CATSRGGFATGELFF. As DNA, the CDR3 is TGTGCCACCAGCAGAGGGGGGTTCGCCACCGGGGAGCTGTTTTTT.

This clonotype has only a few counts. This chain links TRBV9 with TRBJ2-1; D possibly matches TRBD1 or TRBD2 (5 bases each). The V gene's germline CDR1 is SGDLS and CDR2 YYNGEE. CDR3 length: 14 residues. The V end lost 0 bases, the J end lost 7 bases, and 11 bases lay between the germline ends. For the CDR3, the DNA is TGTGCCAGCAGCGTAGATTACTGGGGGAATGAGCAGTTCTTC. Protein: CASSVDYWGNEQFF. Full variable domain (outside the CDR3, taken from reference TRBV9 and TRBJ2-1): DSGVTQTPKHLITATGQRVTLRCSPRSGDLSVYWYQQSLDQGLQFLIQYYNGEERAKGNILERFSAQQFPDLHSELNLSSLELGDSALYFCASSVDYWGNEQFFGPGTRLTVL.

This clonotype was detected many times. The chain links TRBV2 to TRBJ1-3; D gene ambiguous. Germline loops: CDR1 SNHLY, CDR2 FYNNEI. Trimming pared 9 bases from V and 4 bases from J, leaving 31 bases between. This CDR3 has 19 residues. The CDR3 region is CASNDGIIKRVANGNTIYF. The CDR3 region has the DNA TGTGCCAGTAACGACGGGATAATAAAAAGGGTGGCGAACGGAAACACCATATATTTT.

The gene calls are TRBV29-1 and TRBJ2-1; possibly TRBD2 for D (6 bases). Trimming took off 6 bases at V and 0 bases at J, with 15 bases between the two ends. The germline gives CDR1 SQVTM, CDR2 ANQGSEA. The CDR3 is made up of 15 amino acids. CDR3 protein: CSVGWRGSSYNEQFF. CDR3 sequence (DNA): TGCAGCGTGGGGTGGCGGGGTAGCTCCTACAATGAGCAGTTCTTC.

This clonotype was counted a few times. This rearrangement joins TRBV6-2 or TRBV6-3 to TRBJ2-7; tentatively, D is TRBD2 (6 bases). V shed 10 bases and J shed 2 bases, with 18 bases lying between them. Per the germline V gene, CDR1 is MNHEY and CDR2 is SVGEGT. The CDR3 extends over 14 amino acids. DNA of the CDR3: TGTGCCATCACCCGGGACTCCGGGACCTACGAGCAGTACTTC. Translating gives CAITRDSGTYEQYF.

This clonotype was observed many times. CDR3 protein: CASSYVWTSGSTGADTQYF. DNA of the CDR3: TGTGCCAGCAGTTACGTTTGGACTAGCGGGAGCACGGGGGCAGATACGCAGTATTTT. This sequence joins TRBV13 and TRBJ2-3, with 13 positions matching TRBD2. Germline trimming cut 6 bases from V and 4 bases from J; bases unmatched to any gene: 16. Germline V gene data show CDR1 as PRHDT and CDR2 as FYEKMQ (reference sequence). The CDR3 totals 19 residues.

This clonotype was observed a handful of times. J is TRBJ2-5 and V is TRBV20-1; 7 bases match TRBD1. The CDR3 totals 14 residues. Germline CDR1 DFQATT, CDR2 SNEGSKA (reference sequence). With V trimmed by 1 base and J by 2 bases, 4 bases remained unmatched. The CDR3: CSARAGTAQETQYF. DNA of the CDR3: TGCAGTGCTAGAGCCGGGACAGCTCAAGAGACCCAGTACTTC.

This clonotype was observed a few times. The V and J genes are TRBV7-9 and TRBJ2-3, with D possibly TRBD1 on 5 matching bases. Germline V gives CDR1 SEHNR, CDR2 FQNEAQ (reference sequence). The CDR3 is 15 residues long. Trimming stripped 5 bases from V and 5 bases from J, with 17 bases between. As DNA, the CDR3 is TGTGCCAGCAGCCCAGGGTGGAGTGTCGTAGATACGCAGTATTTT. It specifies CASSPGWSVVDTQYF.

The rearrangement uses TRBV12-3 or TRBV12-4 and TRBJ2-3; 13 nucleotides align to TRBD2. The J segment lost 4 bases and the V segment lost 7 bases, leaving 5 bases of the junction unmatched. There are 15 residues in the CDR3. Here the CDR3 DNA reads TGTGCCAGCACCGGACTAGCGGGAGTTTCAGATACGCAGTATTTT. Encoded protein: CASTGLAGVSDTQYF.

V and J are TRBV7-2 and TRBJ2-7, with no clear D. Trimming took 2 bases from V and 6 from J, leaving 14 bases between them. This CDR3 spans 14 amino acids. The germline gives CDR1 SGHTA, CDR2 FQGNSA. The CDR3 loop reads CASSLTQPPGEQYF. CDR3 in DNA: TGTGCCAGCAGCTTAACGCAGCCCCCCGGCGAGCAGTACTTC. The full variable domain, its missing parts supplied by reference TRBV7-2 and TRBJ2-7, is GAGVSQSPSNKVTEKGKDVELRCDPISGHTALYWYRQSLGQGLEFLIYFQGNSAPDKSGLPSDRFSAERTGGSVSTLTIQRTQQEDSAVYLCASSLTQPPGEQYFGPGTRLTVT.

This clonotype was observed a handful of times. The gene calls are TRBV20-1 and TRBJ2-7, with D tentatively TRBD2 (6 bases). Trimming stripped 0 bases from V and 5 bases from J, with 11 bases between. Germline CDR1 and CDR2: DFQATT and SNEGSKA (reference sequence). CDR3 length equals 13 residues. CDR3 nucleotide sequence: TGCAGTGCTAGAGACGGGGGTTTAGACGAGCAGTACTTC. Its protein product is CSARDGGLDEQYF.

The chain links TRBV7-2 to TRBJ2-1; D gene unclear. Trimming cost V 1 base and J 2 bases, with 9 bases left between them. CDR1 and CDR2 (germline): SGHTA, FQGNSA. The CDR3 length is 15 residues. The CDR3 region is CASSLDRRTYNEQFF. The CDR3 DNA reads as TGTGCCAGCAGCTTAGATAGGAGAACCTACAATGAGCAGTTCTTC.

The chain employs TRBV6-5 and TRBJ2-7, with unresolved D. The CDR3 has 16 amino acids. The V gene lost 0 bases and the J gene lost 2 bases, with 14 bases spanning the gap. Germline V gives CDR1 MNHEY, CDR2 SVGAGI. The CDR3 DNA reads as TGTGCCAGCAGTTACTCGAAAGGGTCTTACACCTACGAGCAGTACTTC. Protein: CASSYSKGSYTYEQYF.